This is a list of T cell receptor beta chains from one sample in a study of shared clonotypes between healthy human individuals. Generated by immunoSEQ multiplex PCR, the TCRdb table keeps only in-frame clones and is missing some. Here the sample spans roughly 500,000 clones, 90% to 96% being singletons. The sample taken for sequencing was naive CD4+ T cells sorted from blood. These receptors all come from a woman aged 30 to 39 in good health. CDR3s include the opening cysteine and the closing phenylalanine or tryptophan. A D gene is named only where the DNA matches it firmly. The size entry is marked missing in some rows and otherwise reads once, few, many or a size class.

>NA|TRBJ2-7|TRBD2|TRBV6-5
CASSYAGGEYEQYF
TGTGCCAGCAGTTACGCGGGGGGGGAATACGAGCAGTACTTC
>NA|TRBJ2-3|TRBD2|TRBV29-1
CSVGGLATTDTQYF
TGCAGCGTTGGAGGACTAGCGACCACAGATACGCAGTATTTT
>NA|TRBJ2-3|NA|TRBV9
CASRARSSTDTQYF
TGTGCCAGCAGGGCTCGTTCTAGCACAGATACGCAGTATTTT
>NA|TRBJ1-2|NA|TRBV9
CASSADRTNYGYTF
TGTGCCAGCAGCGCGGACAGAACTAACTATGGCTACACCTTC
>NA|TRBJ1-1|NA|TRBV19
CASSTEQGMRAFF
TGTGCCAGTAGTACCGAGCAGGGGATGAGGGCTTTCTTT
>once|TRBJ2-2|TRBD2|TRBV7-2
CASSFSGTSGFGELFF
TGTGCCAGCAGCTTCTCAGGGACTAGCGGATTCGGGGAGCTGTTTTTT
>NA|TRBJ1-2|NA|TRBV19
CASSKDRNFYGYTF
TGTGCCAGTAGTAAGGACAGAAACTTCTATGGCTACACCTTC
>once|TRBJ2-1|TRBD2|TRBV5-1
CASSSDGLAGYNEQFF
TGCGCCAGCAGCTCGGACGGACTAGCGGGATACAATGAGCAGTTCTTC
>NA|TRBJ2-7|NA|TRBV18
CASSPFGYEQYF
TGTGCCAGCTCACCTTTTGGGTACGAGCAGTACTTC
>NA|TRBJ1-2|TRBD1|TRBV9
CASSAQSTGSGYTF
TGTGCCAGCAGCGCCCAATCGACAGGGTCGGGCTACACCTTC
>NA|TRBJ2-2|TRBD1|TRBV7-9
CASSPRSGGSGELFF
TGTGCCAGCAGCCCTCGGTCAGGGGGCTCCGGGGAGCTGTTTTTT
>NA|TRBJ1-4|NA|TRBV18
CASSPRAATNEKLFF
TGTGCCAGCTCACCAAGGGCAGCAACTAATGAAAAACTGTTTTTT
>NA|TRBJ2-2|TRBD2|TRBV7-9
CASSWGLGTNTGELFF
TGTGCCAGCAGCTGGGGACTAGGAACTAACACCGGGGAGCTGTTTTTT
>NA|TRBJ2-2|NA|TRBV9
CASSVGGSIYTGELFF
TGTGCCAGCAGCGTAGGCGGTAGTATTTACACCGGGGAGCTGTTTTTT
>NA|TRBJ1-2|NA|TRBV5-4
CASSGTGPGYTF
TGTGCCAGCAGCGGTACAGGCCCCGGCTACACCTTC
>NA|TRBJ2-3|TRBD1|TRBV18
CASQTGGTDTQYF
TGTGCCAGCCAGACAGGGGGCACAGATACGCAGTATTTT
>NA|TRBJ2-3|TRBD2|TRBV2
CASSERSAGARTDTQYF
TGTGCCAGCAGTGAACGCTCGGCGGGAGCTCGCACAGATACGCAGTATTTT
>NA|TRBJ1-4|NA|TRBV7-9
CASSLGRVLTNEKLFF
TGTGCCAGCAGCTTAGGTCGGGTTCTCACTAATGAAAAACTGTTTTTT
>once|TRBJ2-5|TRBD2|TRBV2
CASRYRLAGQETQYF
TGTGCCAGCAGGTACAGACTAGCAGGTCAAGAGACCCAGTACTTC
>few|TRBJ2-7|TRBD2|TRBV18
CASSLSLAGGDEQYF
TGTGCCAGCTCACTGTCTTTAGCGGGAGGCGACGAGCAGTACTTC
>NA|TRBJ2-4|NA|TRBV18
CASSPRPNEAKNIQYF
TGTGCCAGCTCACCGAGACCCAATGAAGCCAAAAACATTCAGTACTTC
>NA|TRBJ1-5|NA|TRBV5-5
CASSLEGVYQPQHF
TGTGCCAGCAGCTTGGAGGGGGTCTATCAGCCCCAGCATTTT